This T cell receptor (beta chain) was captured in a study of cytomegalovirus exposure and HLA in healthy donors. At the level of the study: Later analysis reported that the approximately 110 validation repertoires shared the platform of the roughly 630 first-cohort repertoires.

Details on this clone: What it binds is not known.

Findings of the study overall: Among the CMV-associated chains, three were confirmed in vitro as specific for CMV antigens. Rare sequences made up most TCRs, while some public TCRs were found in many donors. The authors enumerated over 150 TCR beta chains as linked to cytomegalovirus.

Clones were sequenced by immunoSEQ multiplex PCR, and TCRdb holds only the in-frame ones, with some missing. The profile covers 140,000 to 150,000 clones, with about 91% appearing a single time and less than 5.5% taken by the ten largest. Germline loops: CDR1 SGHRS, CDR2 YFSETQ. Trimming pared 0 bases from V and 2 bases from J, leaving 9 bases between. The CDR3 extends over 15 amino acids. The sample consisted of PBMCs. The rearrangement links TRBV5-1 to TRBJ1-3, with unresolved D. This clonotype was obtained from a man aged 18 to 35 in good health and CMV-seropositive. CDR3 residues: CASSLGSGTGNTIYF. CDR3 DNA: TGCGCCAGCAGCTTGGGGTCGGGGACTGGAAACACCATATATTTT.